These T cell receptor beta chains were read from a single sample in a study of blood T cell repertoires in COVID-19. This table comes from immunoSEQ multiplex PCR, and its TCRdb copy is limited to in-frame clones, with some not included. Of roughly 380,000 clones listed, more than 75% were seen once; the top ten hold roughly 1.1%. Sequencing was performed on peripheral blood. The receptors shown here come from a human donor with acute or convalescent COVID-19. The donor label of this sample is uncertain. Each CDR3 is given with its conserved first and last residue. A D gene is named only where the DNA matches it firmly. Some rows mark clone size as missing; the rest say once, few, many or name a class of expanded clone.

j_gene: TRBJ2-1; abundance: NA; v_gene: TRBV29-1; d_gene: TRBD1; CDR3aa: CSATGGYNEQFF; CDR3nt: TGCAGCGCGACAGGGGGGTACAATGAGCAGTTCTTC
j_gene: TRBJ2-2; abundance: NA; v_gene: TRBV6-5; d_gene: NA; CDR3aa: CASSYGDTSTGELFF; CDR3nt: TGTGCCAGCAGTTACGGGGACACTTCCACCGGGGAGCTGTTTTTT
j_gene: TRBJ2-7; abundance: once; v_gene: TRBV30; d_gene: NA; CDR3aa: CAWSHSSEDEQYF; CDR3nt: TGTGCCTGGAGTCACTCTTCTGAGGACGAGCAGTACTTC
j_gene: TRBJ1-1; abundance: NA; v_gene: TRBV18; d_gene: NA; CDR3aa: CASSHGENTEAFF; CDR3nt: TGTGCCAGCTCACACGGAGAGAACACTGAAGCTTTCTTT
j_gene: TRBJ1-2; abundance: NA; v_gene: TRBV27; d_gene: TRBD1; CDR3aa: CASSPLDRAYGYTF; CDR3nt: TGTGCCAGCAGCCCCTTGGACAGGGCTTATGGCTACACCTTC
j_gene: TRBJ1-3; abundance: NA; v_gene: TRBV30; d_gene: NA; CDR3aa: CAWSPGDSGNTIYF; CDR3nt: TGTGCCTGGAGTCCCGGGGACTCTGGAAACACCATATATTTT
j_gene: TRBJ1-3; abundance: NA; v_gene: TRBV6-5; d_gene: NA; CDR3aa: CASSYTANPSGNTIYF; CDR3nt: TGTGCCAGCAGTTACACAGCAAACCCCTCTGGAAACACCATATATTTT
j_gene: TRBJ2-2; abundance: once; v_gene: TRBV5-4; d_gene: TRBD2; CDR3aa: CASSLEGTSGNTGELFF; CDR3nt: TGTGCCAGCAGCTTGGAGGGGACTAGCGGAAACACCGGGGAGCTGTTTTTT
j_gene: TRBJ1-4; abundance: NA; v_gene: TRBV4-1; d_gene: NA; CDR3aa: CASSPRGEKLFF; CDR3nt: TGCGCCAGCAGCCCCCGAGGGGAAAAACTGTTTTTT
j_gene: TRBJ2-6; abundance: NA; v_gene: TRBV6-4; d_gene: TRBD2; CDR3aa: CASSDSTSGGGSGANVLTF; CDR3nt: TGTGCCAGCAGTGACTCGACTAGCGGGGGGGGCTCTGGGGCCAACGTCCTGACTTTC
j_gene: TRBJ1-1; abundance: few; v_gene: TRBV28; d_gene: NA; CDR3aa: CASTLQGRRVPPEAFF; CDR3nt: TGTGCCAGCACGCTTCAGGGTCGACGAGTTCCCCCTGAAGCTTTCTTT
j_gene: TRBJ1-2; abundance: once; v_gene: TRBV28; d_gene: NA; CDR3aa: CASNIDSFYGYTF; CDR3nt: TGTGCCAGCAACATTGACAGTTTCTATGGCTACACCTTC
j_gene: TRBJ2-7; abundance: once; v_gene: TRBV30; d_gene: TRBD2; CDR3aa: CAWSPISAGGYEQYF; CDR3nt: TGTGCCTGGAGTCCGATATCAGCGGGAGGGTACGAGCAGTACTTC
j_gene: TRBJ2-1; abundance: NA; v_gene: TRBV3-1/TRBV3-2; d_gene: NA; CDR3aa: CASSQVRNEQFF; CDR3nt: TGTGCCAGCAGCCAAGTGCGCAATGAGCAGTTCTTC
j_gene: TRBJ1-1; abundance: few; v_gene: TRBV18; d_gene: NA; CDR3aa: CASSPLGQSNTEAFF; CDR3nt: TGTGCCAGCTCACCTTTGGGCCAGTCGAACACTGAAGCTTTCTTT
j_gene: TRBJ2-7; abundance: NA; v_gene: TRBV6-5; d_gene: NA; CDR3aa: CASTQGFHEQYF; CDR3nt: TGTGCCAGCACGCAGGGGTTCCACGAGCAGTACTTC
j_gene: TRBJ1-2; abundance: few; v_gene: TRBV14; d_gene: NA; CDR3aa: CASSQTTGYGYTF; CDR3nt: TGTGCCAGCAGCCAGACGACAGGCTATGGCTACACCTTC
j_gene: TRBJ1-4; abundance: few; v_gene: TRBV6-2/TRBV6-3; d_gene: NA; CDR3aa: CASSYSRGTSYVEEKLFF; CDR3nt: TGTGCCAGCAGTTACTCTAGAGGGACAAGCTACGTGGAGGAAAAACTGTTTTTT
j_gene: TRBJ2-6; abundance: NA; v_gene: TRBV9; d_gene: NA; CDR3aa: CASSVQGRDSGANVLTF; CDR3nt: TGTGCCAGCAGCGTACAGGGAAGAGACTCTGGGGCCAACGTCCTGACTTTC
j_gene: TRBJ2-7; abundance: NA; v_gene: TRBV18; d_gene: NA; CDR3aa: CASSPLVQPHEQYF; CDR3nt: TGTGCCAGCTCACCTTTAGTTCAACCCCACGAGCAGTACTTC
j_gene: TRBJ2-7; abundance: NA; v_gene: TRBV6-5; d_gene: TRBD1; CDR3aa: CASSNRGPYGKQYF; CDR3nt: TGTGCCAGCAGTAACAGGGGGCCCTATGGCAAGCAGTACTTC
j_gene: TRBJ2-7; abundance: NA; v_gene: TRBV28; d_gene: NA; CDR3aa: CASSLTSPPRAYEQYF; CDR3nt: TGTGCCAGCAGTCTCACCTCCCCCCCCAGGGCCTACGAGCAGTACTTC
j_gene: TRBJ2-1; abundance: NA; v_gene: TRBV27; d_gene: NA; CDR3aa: CASSSAGGPGYNEQFF; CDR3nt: TGTGCCAGCAGTTCCGCCGGGGGGCCAGGCTACAATGAGCAGTTCTTC
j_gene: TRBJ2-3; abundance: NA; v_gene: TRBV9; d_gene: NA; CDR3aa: CASSVGRRGRTDTQYF; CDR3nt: TGTGCCAGCAGCGTAGGTCGGCGGGGGCGCACAGATACGCAGTATTTT
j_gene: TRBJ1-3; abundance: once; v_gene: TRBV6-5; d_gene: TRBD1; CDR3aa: CASSYLTTGAGNTIYF; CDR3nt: TGTGCCAGCAGTTACCTTACGACAGGGGCTGGAAACACCATATATTTT
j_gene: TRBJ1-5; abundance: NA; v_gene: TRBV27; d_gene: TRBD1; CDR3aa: CASSSSGTGGRYGNQPQHF; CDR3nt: TGTGCCAGCAGTTCCTCCGGGACAGGGGGCCGTTATGGCAATCAGCCCCAGCATTTT
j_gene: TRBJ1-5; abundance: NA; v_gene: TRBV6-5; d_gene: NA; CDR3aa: CASSFDRTGGPQHF; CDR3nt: TGTGCCAGCAGTTTCGACAGGACGGGGGGGCCCCAGCATTTT
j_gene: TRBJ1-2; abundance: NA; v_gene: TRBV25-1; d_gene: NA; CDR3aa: CASSEGSGFRGYTF; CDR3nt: TGTGCCAGCAGTGAAGGTTCAGGGTTTCGGGGCTACACCTTC
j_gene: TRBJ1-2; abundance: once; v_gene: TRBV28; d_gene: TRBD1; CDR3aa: CASSAPDRGYGYTF; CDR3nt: TGTGCCAGCAGCGCTCCGGACAGGGGGTATGGCTACACCTTC
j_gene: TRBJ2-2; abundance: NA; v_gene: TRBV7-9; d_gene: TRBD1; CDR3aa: CASSTFGTGTNTGELFF; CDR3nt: TGTGCCAGCAGTACCTTTGGGACAGGCACGAACACCGGGGAGCTGTTTTTT
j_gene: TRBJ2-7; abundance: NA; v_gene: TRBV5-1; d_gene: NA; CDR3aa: CASSLAKGDYEQYF; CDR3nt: TGCGCCAGCAGCTTGGCCAAGGGAGACTACGAGCAGTACTTC
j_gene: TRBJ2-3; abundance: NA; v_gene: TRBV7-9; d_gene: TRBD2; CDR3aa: CASSLDPGGEITDTQYF; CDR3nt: TGTGCCAGCAGCTTAGACCCCGGGGGGGAAATCACAGATACGCAGTATTTT
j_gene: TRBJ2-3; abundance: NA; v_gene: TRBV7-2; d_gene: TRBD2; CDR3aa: CASSSRGTSGKVPLGQYF; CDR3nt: TGTGCCAGCAGCTCCAGGGGGACTAGCGGGAAAGTACCTCTGGGGCAGTATTTT
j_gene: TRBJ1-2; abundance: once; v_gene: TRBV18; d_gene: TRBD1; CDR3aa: CASLSFRQGNYGYTF; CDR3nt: TGTGCCAGCTTATCATTTCGACAGGGAAACTATGGCTACACCTTC
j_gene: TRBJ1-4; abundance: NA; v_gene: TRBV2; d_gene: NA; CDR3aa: CASSEGRRAGEKLFF; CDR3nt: TGTGCCAGCAGTGAAGGGCGTAGGGCGGGCGAAAAACTGTTTTTT